The 30 T cell receptor beta chains listed next were all sequenced from one sample in a study of graft-versus-host responses after intestinal transplantation. Antigens of these TCRs are unknown. The protocol was immunoSEQ multiplex PCR, while the TCRdb copy is restricted to in-frame clones and leaves out a portion. This repertoire shows around 90,000 clones, around 93% found once; its top ten account for roughly 0.17%. Sequencing used unstimulated CD4+ T cells sorted from spleen or lymph node cells, obtained before transplant. The source is a human donor who was the organ donor for an intestinal transplant.

The V and J genes are TRBV9 and TRBJ1-3, with no clear D. CDR1 and CDR2 from the germline V gene are SGDLS and YYNGEE. The CDR3 loop spans 16 amino acids. V gave up 0 bases and J gave up 7 bases, with 17 bases separating them. The CDR3 bases are TGTGCCAGCAGCGTAGCCGCCGATCTTACTCCCAACACCATATATTTT. Its protein is CASSVAADLTPNTIYF.

The rearrangement uses TRBV30 and TRBJ2-5, with 7 bases aligning to TRBD1. Germline V gives CDR1 GTSNPN, CDR2 SVGIG (reference sequence). The CDR3 covers 13 residues. The V gene end was trimmed by 5 bases and the J gene end by 4 bases; junction bases not matched to a gene: 7. The DNA for the CDR3 is TGTGCCTGGGCCGCGGACAGGTCAGAGACCCAGTACTTC. The encoded protein is CAWAADRSETQYF.

The rearrangement uses TRBV7-2 and TRBJ1-2; TRBD1 matches at 9 bases. The CDR3 runs 14 residues. Unmatched junction bases numbered 4, after V lost 4 bases and J lost 4 bases. The germline gives CDR1 SGHTA, CDR2 FQGNSA. The CDR3 region has the DNA TGTGCCAGCAGCTCGGACAGGGGTGGCTATGGCTACACCTTC. It is translated as CASSSDRGGYGYTF.

The CDR3 DNA is TGTGCCAGCACCCACCCGACGGGCAACACTGAAGCTTTCTTT. It is translated as CASTHPTGNTEAFF. This chain joins TRBV5-4 and TRBJ1-1, with no clear D. The V and J ends lost 6 bases and 2 bases respectively, with 14 bases between them. Germline lookup yields CDR1 SGHNT and CDR2 YYREEE (reference sequence). The CDR3 sequence is 14 residues long. The full variable domain, completed using reference TRBV5-4 and TRBJ1-1, is ETGVTQSPTHLIKTRGQQVTLRCSSQSGHNTVSWYQQALGQGPQFIFQYYREEENGRGNFPPRFSGLQFPNYSSELNVNALELDDSALYLCASTHPTGNTEAFFGQGTRLTVV.

The chain carries TRBV25-1 and TRBJ2-1; 13 nucleotides line up with TRBD2. The CDR3 length is 16 residues. The germline V gene has CDR1 MGHDK and CDR2 SYGVNS. V lost 3 bases, J lost 4 bases, and 3 bases stayed unmatched. Here the CDR3 reads CASSDSTSGGYNEQFF. The CDR3 nucleotides read TGTGCCAGCAGTGATTCGACTAGCGGGGGGTACAATGAGCAGTTCTTC.

On this clone: The junction does not match germline at one end; this may be a read error. The chain is built from TRBV6-5 and TRBJ1-2; 11 nucleotides line up with TRBD1. Germline V CDR1 and CDR2: MNHEY, SVGAGI. The CDR3 sequence is 12 residues long. The CDR3 DNA is TGTGTGGGACAGGGGGAGGTCTATGGCCACACCTTC. Amino acid sequence: CVGQGEVYGHTF.

This rearrangement joins TRBV2 to TRBJ2-4; D possibly matches TRBD1 or TRBD2 (5 bases each). This CDR3 has 15 amino acids. The germline gives CDR1 SNHLY, CDR2 FYNNEI. V lost 4 bases and J lost 2, with 12 bases in between. CDR3 DNA: TGTGCCAGCAGTGCGGGACCCTCTACCAAAAACATTCAGTACTTC. This sequence encodes CASSAGPSTKNIQYF. The full variable domain, with the rest looked up from reference TRBV2 and TRBJ2-4, is EPEVTQTPSHQVTQMGQEVILRCVPISNHLYFYWYRQILGQKVEFLVSFYNNEISEKSEIFDDQFSVERPDGSNFTLKIRSTKLEDSAMYFCASSAGPSTKNIQYFGAGTRLSVL.

V and J are TRBV6-5 and TRBJ2-5, with 7 nucleotides matching TRBD1. The CDR3 has 16 residues. V was clipped by 2 bases and J by 3 bases; unmatched bases: 9. Germline lookup yields CDR1 MNHEY and CDR2 SVGAGI. Written as DNA, the CDR3 is TGTGCCAGCAGTTACCTCTTTCAGGGGGATAAAGAGACCCAGTACTTC. This translates into CASSYLFQGDKETQYF.

This clone appeared a single time. The chain has TRBV4-1 and TRBJ1-2, with D hard to call. The V gene's germline CDR1 is MGHRA and CDR2 YSYEKL. Trimming left V 3 bases short and J 2 bases short, with 4 bases between. The CDR3 is 12 residues long. The DNA for the CDR3 is TGCGCCAGCAGCCAGCAAAACTATGGCTACACCTTC. Its translation is CASSQQNYGYTF.

Comment on this clone: A read error may account for a junction end that differs from germline. CDR3 protein: CASSPKRGAANTGELFF. CDR3 sequence (DNA): TGTGCTAGCAGCCCGAAGCGGGGGGCCGCGAACACCGGGGAGCTGTTTTTT. The V and J genes are TRBV7-7 and TRBJ2-2; 9 bases match TRBD2. Germline CDR1 reads SSHAT; CDR2 reads FNYEAQ (reference sequence). The CDR3 totals 17 residues.

The gene calls are TRBV9 and TRBJ2-7, with a tentative D call TRBD1 (6 bases). Germline V CDR1 and CDR2: SGDLS, YYNGEE. CDR3 length equals 20 residues. V shed 4 bases and J shed 2 bases, with 31 bases lying between them. This CDR3 is CASSPLQPDSSGDFPYEQYF. CDR3 coding DNA: TGTGCCAGCAGCCCACTCCAACCGGACAGCTCAGGAGATTTCCCCTACGAGCAGTACTTC.

V usage is TRBV7-2 and J usage is TRBJ2-3, with TRBD1 matching 7 bases. V dropped 4 bases and J dropped 6; count of bases not matched to a gene: 13. The CDR3 spans 16 residues. The germline V gene has CDR1 SGHTA and CDR2 FQGNSA. In DNA form, the CDR3 reads TGTGCCAGCAGCTCATCCGGGACAGATAGGGGGGATACGCAGTATTTT. Its translation: CASSSSGTDRGDTQYF.

This chain uses TRBV5-4 with TRBJ2-5; D perhaps matches TRBD1 (5 bases). The CDR3 is 16 residues long. Per the germline V gene, CDR1 is SGHNT and CDR2 is YYREEE (reference sequence). Trimming stripped 0 bases from V and 2 bases from J, with 14 bases between. The CDR3 nucleotides read TGTGCCAGCAGCTTGGCCGGTTGGGGCAGACAAGAGACCCAGTACTTC. This sequence encodes CASSLAGWGRQETQYF.

The rearrangement links TRBV6-5 to TRBJ1-2, with a weak D call TRBD1 (6 bases). The CDR3 extends over 14 amino acids. Trimming took 6 bases from V and 5 from J, leaving 16 bases between them. Germline CDR1 reads MNHEY; CDR2 reads SVGAGI. The CDR3 is CASSPLTGLYGYTF. As DNA, the CDR3 is TGTGCCAGCAGCCCCCTAACAGGGCTTTATGGCTACACCTTC.

The genes are TRBV7-2 and TRBJ2-5; the match to TRBD2 covers 9 bases. The CDR3 runs to 18 residues. Per germline, CDR1 SGHTA and CDR2 FQGNSA. The trim removed 5 bases at V and 5 bases at J, leaving 18 bases unmatched. The CDR3, as DNA: TGTGCCAGCAGCCAAAGAATCAGCCCGGGACTAGCACGTGAGACCCAGTACTTC. As protein: CASSQRISPGLARETQYF. Complete variable domain (other parts from reference TRBV7-2 and TRBJ2-5): GAGVSQSPSNKVTEKGKDVELRCDPISGHTALYWYRQSLGQGLEFLIYFQGNSAPDKSGLPSDRFSAERTGGSVSTLTIQRTQQEDSAVYLCASSQRISPGLARETQYFGPGTRLLVL.

V and J are TRBV20-1 and TRBJ2-2; D not certain. Trimming shortened V by 4 bases and J by 2 bases, and 2 bases separated the two germline ends. The CDR3 contains 11 residues. The germline V gene has CDR1 DFQATT and CDR2 SNEGSKA (reference sequence). The CDR3 loop reads CSATNTGELFF. CDR3 sequence (DNA): TGCAGTGCTACTAACACCGGGGAGCTGTTTTTT.

J is TRBJ2-5 and V is TRBV28; no clear D gene. The CDR3 runs to 14 residues. Trimming pared 3 bases from V and 5 bases from J, leaving 13 bases between. The germline V gene encodes CDR1 MDHEN and CDR2 SYDVKM. CDR3 sequence reads: CASSFSKGRETQYF. The CDR3 DNA reads TGTGCCAGCAGTTTTAGTAAGGGCAGGGAGACCCAGTACTTC. Supplemented by reference TRBV28 and TRBJ2-5, the full variable domain reads DVKVTQSSRYLVKRTGEKVFLECVQDMDHENMFWYRQDPGLGLRLIYFSYDVKMKEKGDIPEGYSVSREKKERFSLILESASTNQTSMYLCASSFSKGRETQYFGPGTRLLVL.

The chain combines TRBV21-1 with TRBJ2-7; the table's D gene call, TRBD2, was not cross checked with the DNA. TRBV21-1 is annotated as a pseudogene. The CDR3 consists of 19 residues. CDR3 sequence: CASSPRLESTYQSSYEQYF. CDR3 bases: TGTGCCAGCAGCCCCCGGCTAGAGTCCACGTACCAGAGCTCCTACGAGCAGTACTTC.

The CDR3 spells CASSPYPVGAMYEQYF. For the CDR3, the DNA is TGCGCCAGCAGCCCGTACCCTGTCGGAGCGATGTACGAGCAGTACTTC. The chain links TRBV4-1 to TRBJ2-7; D uncertain. The CDR3 is 16 residues long. With 4 bases removed from V and 4 bases from J, the gap between germline ends came to 20 bases. Per germline, CDR1 MGHRA and CDR2 YSYEKL.

CDR3 DNA sequence: TGTGCCAGCAGCTTCCAGACACCTAAGGGGTTCTATGGCTACACCTTC. The encoded protein is CASSFQTPKGFYGYTF. The rearrangement links TRBV5-4 to TRBJ1-2; D possibly corresponds to TRBD1 (5 bases). CDR1 SGHNT and CDR2 YYREEE come from the germline V gene (reference sequence). CDR3 length: 16 residues. Trimming cost V 2 bases and J 4 bases, with 18 bases left between them.

The chain joins TRBV19 to TRBJ1-5; a weak D match, TRBD1 (6 bases). The CDR3 covers 16 residues. Germline CDR1 reads LNHDA; CDR2 reads SQIVND (reference sequence). Trimming stripped 9 bases from V and 0 bases from J, with 18 bases between. The DNA of the CDR3 is TGTGCCAGCAAACACCGGGACAACCATAGCAATCAGCCCCAGCATTTT. As protein: CASKHRDNHSNQPQHF.

The chain couples TRBV7-9 to TRBJ2-7, with a possible D match to TRBD2 (6 bases). Per germline, CDR1 SEHNR and CDR2 FQNEAQ (reference sequence). The CDR3 is 11 amino acids. Trimming removed 5 bases at V and 6 bases at J, with 8 bases between. The CDR3 nucleotides are TGTGCCAGCAGCCCGGGGGTCGAGCAGTACTTC. Residues: CASSPGVEQYF.

The rearrangement uses TRBV7-3 and TRBJ2-7, with 8 bases lining up with TRBD2. V was clipped by 5 bases and J by 7 bases; unmatched bases: 13. The germline CDR1 and CDR2 sequences are SGHTA and FQGTGA. The CDR3 covers 15 residues. CDR3 in DNA: TGTGCCAGCAGCACCACCGGGACTAGTATTGGGGAGCAGTACTTC. Amino acid sequence: CASSTTGTSIGEQYF. The full variable domain, with the rest looked up from reference TRBV7-3 and TRBJ2-7, is GAGVSQTPSNKVTEKGKYVELRCDPISGHTALYWYRQSLGQGPEFLIYFQGTGAADDSGLPNDRFFAVRPEGSVSTLKIQRTERGDSAVYLCASSTTGTSIGEQYFGPGTRLTVT.

The rearrangement links TRBV21-1 to TRBJ2-3; TRBD2 is the table's D call and was not checked against the DNA. TRBV21-1 is assigned pseudogene status. The CDR3 runs 15 residues. The CDR3 DNA sequence: TGTGCCAGCACTCCGAGGGGGGGGGCCGCCGATACGCAGTATTTT. It codes for CASTPRGGAADTQYF.

This clone showed up just once. This chain joins TRBV7-9 and TRBJ1-5; D not certain. CDR1 is SEHNR, CDR2 FQNEAQ, per germline (reference sequence). Trimming took off 5 bases at V and 0 bases at J, with 11 bases between the two ends. The CDR3 runs to 15 residues. The CDR3 DNA reads as TGTGCCAGCAGCCCTTCACGGGGTAGCAATCAGCCCCAGCATTTT. The encoded protein is CASSPSRGSNQPQHF.

The CDR3 here is CASSPGVAGDYGYTF. In DNA form, the CDR3 reads TGTGCCAGCAGCCCCGGAGTGGCAGGGGACTATGGCTACACCTTC. The chain employs TRBV9 and TRBJ1-2, with D tentatively TRBD1 (6 bases). The CDR3 consists of 15 residues. Germline V gene data show CDR1 as SGDLS and CDR2 as YYNGEE. Trimming took off 4 bases at V and 3 bases at J, with 16 bases between the two ends.

The V gene is TRBV5-1, the J gene TRBJ2-5, with 7 bases identical to TRBD2. Unmatched junction bases numbered 7, after V lost 2 bases and J lost 3 bases. CDR1 and CDR2 from the germline V gene are SGHRS and YFSETQ. The CDR3 runs to 15 residues. CDR3 amino acids: CASSFDPGREETQYF. DNA of the CDR3: TGCGCCAGCAGCTTTGATCCAGGGAGGGAAGAGACCCAGTACTTC.

The rearrangement links TRBV30 to TRBJ1-1; weak D call: TRBD1 (6 bases). Germline CDR1 and CDR2: GTSNPN and SVGIG (reference sequence). V was trimmed by 5 bases and J by 8 bases, leaving 12 bases between them. The CDR3 runs 11 residues. The CDR3 loop is CAWDITGEAFF. CDR3 in DNA: TGTGCCTGGGACATAACAGGGGAAGCTTTCTTT.

The chain links TRBV18 to TRBJ2-7; TRBD1 aligns across 7 bases. The trim removed 6 bases at V and 0 bases at J, leaving 8 bases unmatched. CDR1 KGHSH and CDR2 LQKENI come from the germline V gene. The CDR3 runs 15 residues. The CDR3 spells CASSDGTAYSYEQYF. As DNA, the CDR3 is TGTGCCAGCTCGGACGGGACAGCCTACTCCTACGAGCAGTACTTC. Together with reference TRBV18 and TRBJ2-7, the CDR3 gives the full variable domain: NAGVMQNPRHLVRRRGQEARLRCSPMKGHSHVYWYRQLPEEGLKFMVYLQKENIIDESGMPKERFSAEFPKEGPSILRIQQVVRGDSAAYFCASSDGTAYSYEQYFGPGTRLTVT.

The chain joins TRBV6-1 to TRBJ2-3; TRBD1 or TRBD2 may be the D gene (5 bases each). The CDR3 spans 10 residues. V was clipped by 11 bases and J by 8 bases, with 11 bases between them. Germline V CDR1 and CDR2: MNHNS, SASEGT. The CDR3 protein is CAGSGTTQYF. The CDR3 DNA reads TGTGCCGGCTCCGGGACTACGCAGTATTTT.